This TCR beta chain was sequenced in a study of OX40 agonist ivuxolimab in advanced cancers. Study-level background: Partial responses occurred in three patients (one hepatocellular carcinoma, two cutaneous melanoma). The study's findings and limits: At 0.1 to 3.0 mg/kg and by week 6, CD4+ and CD8+ T cells in the blood had expanded clonally. Low levels of normalized T-cell clonal expansion also appeared in some nonresponders.

CDR1 and CDR2 from the germline V gene are SGHTA and FQGNSA. The CDR3 totals 13 residues. V lost 6 bases, J lost 9 bases, and 15 bases lay in between. Clones were sequenced by immunoSEQ multiplex PCR, and TCRdb holds only the in-frame ones, with some missing. The data show about 99,000 clones, roughly nine tenths seen once. As to this clone: What it binds is not known.

J is TRBJ1-5 and V is TRBV7-2; D not certain. The clonotype originates from an adult with an advanced solid tumor such as melanoma, head and neck, liver or kidney cancer. The starting material was CD4+ or CD8+ T cells sorted from blood, obtained in a trial of the OX40 agonist ivuxolimab. The CDR3 region is CASSSGSPRPQHF. The CDR3 bases are TGTGCCAGCAGTTCTGGAAGTCCGAGGCCCCAGCATTTT.